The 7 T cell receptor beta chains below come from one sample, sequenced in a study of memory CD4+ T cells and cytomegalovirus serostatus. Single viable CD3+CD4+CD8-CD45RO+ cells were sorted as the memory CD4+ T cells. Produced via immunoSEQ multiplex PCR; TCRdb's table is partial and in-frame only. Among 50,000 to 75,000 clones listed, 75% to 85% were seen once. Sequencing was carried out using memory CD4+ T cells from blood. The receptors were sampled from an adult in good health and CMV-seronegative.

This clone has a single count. The chain's CDR3 is CASSTTSGGAYEQYF. CDR3 sequence (DNA): TGCGCCAGCAGCACAACTAGCGGGGGGGCCTACGAGCAGTACTTC. The genes are TRBV5-1 and TRBJ2-7, with TRBD2 matching 13 bases. The length of the CDR3 is 15 residues. V dropped 4 bases and J dropped 2; count of bases not matched to a gene: 3. CDR1 and CDR2 from the germline V gene are SGHRS and YFSETQ.

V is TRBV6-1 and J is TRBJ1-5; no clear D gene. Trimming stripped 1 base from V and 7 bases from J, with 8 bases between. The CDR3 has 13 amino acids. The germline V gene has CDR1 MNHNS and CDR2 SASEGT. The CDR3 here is CASSEGVMQPQHF. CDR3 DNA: TGTGCCAGCAGTGAAGGGGTTATGCAGCCCCAGCATTTT.

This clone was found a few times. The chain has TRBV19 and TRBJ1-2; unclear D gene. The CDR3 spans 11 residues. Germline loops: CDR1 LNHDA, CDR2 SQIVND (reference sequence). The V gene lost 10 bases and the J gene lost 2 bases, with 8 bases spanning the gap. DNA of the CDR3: TGTGCCACGTCGGGAAACTATGGCTACACCTTC. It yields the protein CATSGNYGYTF.

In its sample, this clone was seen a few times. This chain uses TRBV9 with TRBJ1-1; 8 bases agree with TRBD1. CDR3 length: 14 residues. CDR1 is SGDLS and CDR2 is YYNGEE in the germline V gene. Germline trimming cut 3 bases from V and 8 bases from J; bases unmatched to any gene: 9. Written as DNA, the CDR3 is TGTGCCAGCAGCGGAGGACAGGGACTCTACGAAGCTTTCTTT. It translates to CASSGGQGLYEAFF. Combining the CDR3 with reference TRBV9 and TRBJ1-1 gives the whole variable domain DSGVTQTPKHLITATGQRVTLRCSPRSGDLSVYWYQQSLDQGLQFLIQYYNGEERAKGNILERFSAQQFPDLHSELNLSSLELGDSALYFCASSGGQGLYEAFFGQGTRLTVV.

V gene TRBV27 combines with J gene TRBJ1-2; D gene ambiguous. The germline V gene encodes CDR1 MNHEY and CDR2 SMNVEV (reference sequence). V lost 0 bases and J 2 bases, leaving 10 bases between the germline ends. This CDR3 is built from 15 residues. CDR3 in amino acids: CASSLSVTRNYGYTF. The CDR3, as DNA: TGTGCCAGCAGTTTATCGGTGACTCGAAACTATGGCTACACCTTC.

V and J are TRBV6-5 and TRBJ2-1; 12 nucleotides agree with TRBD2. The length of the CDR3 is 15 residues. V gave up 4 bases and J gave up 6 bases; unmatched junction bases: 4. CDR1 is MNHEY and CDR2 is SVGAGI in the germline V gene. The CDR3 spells CASSFSLAGGNEQFF. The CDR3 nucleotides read TGTGCCAGCAGTTTCTCACTAGCGGGGGGCAATGAGCAGTTCTTC.

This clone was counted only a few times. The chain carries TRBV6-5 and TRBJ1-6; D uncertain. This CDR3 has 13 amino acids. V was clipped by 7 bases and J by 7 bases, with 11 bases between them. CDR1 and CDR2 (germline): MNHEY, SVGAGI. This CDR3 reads CASTYGTNSPLHF. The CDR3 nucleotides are TGTGCCAGCACCTACGGTACAAATTCACCCCTCCACTTT.